These 27 T cell receptor beta chains share one sample of origin, sequenced in a study of tissue T cells after allogeneic stem cell transplantation. Sequenced by immunoSEQ multiplex PCR; TCRdb stores in-frame clones only, minus some. The sample lists 7,500 to 10,000 clones; roughly 60% were seen once. The sequenced sample was tissue from the jejunum, obtained at autopsy. The receptors here all came from a woman between 18 and 50 years old with breast cancer.

This clone showed up just once. The CDR3 sequence is CASSYRDSNQPQHF. CDR3 in DNA: TGTGCCAGCAGCTACAGGGATAGCAATCAGCCCCAGCATTTT. The chain recombines TRBV21-1 with TRBJ1-5; TRBD1, the table's D call, was not compared with the DNA. TRBV21-1 represents a pseudogene. CDR3 size: 14 residues.

This chain connects TRBV5-1 to TRBJ1-6; a possible D gene is TRBD1 (6 bases). The germline V gene has CDR1 SGHRS and CDR2 YFSETQ. The CDR3 has 15 amino acids. V was trimmed by 4 bases and J by 7 bases, leaving 15 bases between them. The DNA for the CDR3 is TGCGCCAGCAGCGGTGGGGGGGCCGGGAATTCACCCCTCCACTTT. It codes for CASSGGGAGNSPLHF.

This clone was picked up a small number of times. The rearrangement joins TRBV10-3 to TRBJ1-1; 10 nucleotides align to TRBD1. This CDR3 spans 16 amino acids. The germline gives CDR1 ENHRY, CDR2 SYGVKD. The V gene end was trimmed by 2 bases and the J gene end by 1 base; junction bases not matched to a gene: 4. CDR3 sequence: CAISEARQGANTEAFF. In DNA, the CDR3 is TGTGCCATCAGTGAGGCTCGACAGGGGGCGAACACTGAAGCTTTCTTT.

CDR3 sequence: CASTPAPGQPLAKNIQYF. CDR3 in DNA: TGTGCCAGCACCCCCGCACCGGGACAGCCACTAGCCAAAAACATTCAGTACTTC. The chain has TRBV6-2 or TRBV6-3 and TRBJ2-4; TRBD1 aligns across 7 bases. This CDR3 is built from 18 residues. Germline CDR1 is MNHEY and CDR2 is SVGEGT. After removal of 7 bases from V and 0 bases from J, the junction contained 15 bases not matched to a gene.

The chain is built from TRBV5-1 and TRBJ1-1; 8 positions agree with TRBD1. Unmatched junction bases numbered 3, after V lost 2 bases and J lost 0 bases. CDR1 and CDR2 from the germline V gene are SGHRS and YFSETQ. The CDR3 totals 15 residues. CDR3: CASSLRQGLNTEAFF. In DNA form, the CDR3 reads TGCGCCAGCAGCTTAAGACAGGGGTTGAACACTGAAGCTTTCTTT.

This rearrangement joins TRBV24-1 to TRBJ2-7, with D perhaps TRBD2 (5 bases). This CDR3 region has 13 residues. The ends were cut back, 5 bases at V and 5 bases at J, with 12 bases in the middle. Per germline, CDR1 KGHDR and CDR2 SFDVKD. The CDR3 is CATSGRGRHEQYF. Here the CDR3 DNA reads TGTGCCACCAGTGGGAGAGGGAGACACGAGCAGTACTTC.

This chain uses TRBV28 with TRBJ2-2, with a weak D call TRBD2 (5 bases). V lost 5 bases and J lost 16, with 17 bases in between. The germline gives CDR1 MDHEN, CDR2 SYDVKM. The CDR3 has 12 residues. CDR3 nucleotide sequence: TGTGCCAGCAGTCCTCCCGGGGTCGCGCGGTTTTTT. This translates into CASSPPGVARFF.

The chain links TRBV19 to TRBJ2-1; D is undetermined. V gave up 3 bases and J gave up 5 bases, with 8 bases separating them. This CDR3 is 13 amino acids long. Germline CDR1 and CDR2: LNHDA and SQIVND (reference sequence). The CDR3 DNA follows: TGTGCCAGTAGTATCTCTGAAAACAATGAGCAGTTCTTC. This gives the protein CASSISENNEQFF.

Note on this clone: The same CDR3 also results from other DNA sequences found in this sample. The J gene is TRBJ2-1, the V gene TRBV6-6, with 8 bases fitting TRBD2. The CDR3 runs to 13 residues. The ends lost 10 bases at V and 0 bases at J; junction bases unmatched: 2. Germline V gene lookup returns CDR1 MNHNY and CDR2 SVGAGI (reference sequence). The chain's CDR3 is CATRGGSYNEQFF. The CDR3 region has the DNA TGTGCCACCCGGGGGGGCTCCTACAATGAGCAGTTCTTC.

The chain has TRBV5-1 and TRBJ1-1; 8 positions agree with TRBD1. This CDR3 region has 14 residues. The trim removed 7 bases at V and 5 bases at J, leaving 10 bases unmatched. The germline CDR1 and CDR2 sequences are SGHRS and YFSETQ. The CDR3 here is CASGETGELTEAFF. For the CDR3, the DNA is TGCGCCAGCGGGGAGACAGGGGAACTGACTGAAGCTTTCTTT.

J is TRBJ2-6 and V is TRBV5-4; tentative D call: TRBD2 (7 bases). Germline CDR1 SGHNT, CDR2 YYREEE (reference sequence). The V gene lost 7 bases and the J gene lost 2 bases, with 19 bases spanning the gap. The CDR3 has 17 amino acids. In DNA, the CDR3 is TGTGCCAGCTACCATCGGTGGGGGGGCACTGGGGCCAACGTCCTGACTTTC. It translates to CASYHRWGGTGANVLTF.

The V call is TRBV28, the J call TRBJ2-7, with 7 bases aligning to TRBD1. The germline gives CDR1 MDHEN, CDR2 SYDVKM. V lost 6 bases, J lost 4 bases, and 9 bases stayed unmatched. The CDR3 runs 14 residues. The CDR3 protein is CASRPDRVEYEQYF. CDR3 coding DNA: TGTGCCAGCAGACCTGACAGGGTCGAGTACGAGCAGTACTTC.

This chain uses TRBV7-2 with TRBJ2-1; D is undetermined. The germline V and J ends were trimmed by 4 bases and 8 bases, with 12 bases remaining between them. Germline V gene sequence: CDR1 SGHTA, CDR2 FQGNSA. CDR3 length equals 13 residues. The CDR3 DNA reads as TGTGCCAGCAGCTGGTCCTGGTTGGATGAGCAGTTCTTC. This translates into CASSWSWLDEQFF.

The chain recombines TRBV7-3 with TRBJ2-1; 13 bases align to TRBD2. The J segment lost 4 bases and the V segment lost 4 bases, leaving 7 bases of the junction unmatched. Germline values: CDR1 SGHTA, CDR2 FQGTGA. This CDR3 contains 17 residues. CDR3 in amino acids: CASSSGLAGAGYNEQFF. DNA of the CDR3: TGTGCCAGCAGCTCCGGACTAGCGGGGGCGGGATACAATGAGCAGTTCTTC.

This chain connects TRBV6-5 to TRBJ1-5, with no clear D. The CDR3 loop spans 14 amino acids. The germline CDR1 and CDR2 sequences are MNHEY and SVGAGI. V gave up 6 bases and J gave up 12 bases, with 21 bases separating them. DNA of the CDR3: TGTGCCAGCAGCGTGGGCGAAGGTGTACAAGGCCAGCATTTT. Amino acids: CASSVGEGVQGQHF.

Note on this clone: Other DNA sequences in the sample encode the same CDR3. The chain has TRBV9 and TRBJ2-1, with D perhaps matching TRBD1 (6 bases). Germline-derived CDR1 and CDR2 are SGDLS and YYNGEE. The CDR3 covers 15 residues. V was shortened by 4 bases and J by 2 bases, with 13 bases between the two germline ends. This CDR3 reads CASSPRDRTYNEQFF. As DNA, the CDR3 is TGTGCCAGCAGCCCTCGCGACAGGACCTACAATGAGCAGTTCTTC.

The chain uses TRBV2 and TRBJ2-1, with 8 bases aligning to TRBD2. Germline CDR1 SNHLY, CDR2 FYNNEI. Trimming cost V 1 base and J 15 bases; bases outside gene matches: 2. This CDR3 region has 11 residues. CDR3 amino acids: CASSEGLALFF. The CDR3, as DNA: TGTGCCAGCAGTGAAGGACTAGCGTTGTTCTTC.

This clone was counted a few times. V and J are TRBV29-1 and TRBJ2-7; D perhaps matches TRBD1 (6 bases). This CDR3 has 14 residues. V shed 3 bases and J shed 0 bases, with 12 bases lying between them. The germline gives CDR1 SQVTM, CDR2 ANQGSEA. The CDR3 protein is CSVEVTGDSYEQYF. CDR3 nucleotides: TGCAGCGTTGAGGTGACAGGTGACTCCTACGAGCAGTACTTC.

About this clone: Other DNA sequences within the sample encode an identical CDR3. This sequence joins TRBV19 and TRBJ2-3; TRBD2 aligns across 7 bases. The junction had 4 bases not matched to a gene; V was cut back by 6 bases and J by 4 bases. The CDR3 covers 13 residues. Per the germline V gene, CDR1 is LNHDA and CDR2 is SQIVND (reference sequence). CDR3 in amino acids: CASRLAGADTQYF. The CDR3 nucleotides are TGTGCCAGTAGACTTGCGGGAGCAGATACGCAGTATTTT.

This chain joins TRBV6-5 and TRBJ2-4; D is perhaps TRBD1 (6 bases). Trimming shortened V by 4 bases and J by 5 bases, and 15 bases separated the two germline ends. CDR3 length: 15 amino acids. Germline lookup yields CDR1 MNHEY and CDR2 SVGAGI. The CDR3 sequence: CASSSSGTPENIQYF. The CDR3 nucleotides read TGTGCCAGCAGTTCCTCGGGGACACCCGAAAACATTCAGTACTTC.

The rearrangement uses TRBV4-3 and TRBJ1-1, with D unresolved. Trimming removed 1 base from V and 5 bases from J, with 8 bases in between. Germline V CDR1 and CDR2: LGHNA, YSLEER. The CDR3 is 13 amino acids. This chain's CDR3 is CASSQVTETEAFF. CDR3 DNA sequence: TGCGCCAGCAGCCAAGTCACGGAGACTGAAGCTTTCTTT.

The V gene is TRBV5-4, the J gene TRBJ2-5; 12 bases map to TRBD2. V shed 1 base, J shed 4 bases, and the junction held 5 bases outside the gene matches. Per the germline V gene, CDR1 is SGHNT and CDR2 is YYREEE (reference sequence). The CDR3 loop spans 16 amino acids. The CDR3 region has the DNA TGTGCCAGCAGCTTGCGGCCTAGCGGGGGGGGAGAGACCCAGTACTTC. Its translation is CASSLRPSGGGETQYF.

The chain uses TRBV30 and TRBJ1-2; TRBD1 matches 7 bases. The CDR3 runs to 14 residues. J was trimmed by 0 bases and V by 2 bases; bases with no gene match: 3. Germline V gives CDR1 GTSNPN, CDR2 SVGIG (reference sequence). The CDR3 is CAWSWDRPNYGYTF. The CDR3 coding sequence is TGTGCCTGGAGTTGGGACAGACCTAACTATGGCTACACCTTC.

This chain links TRBV4-3 with TRBJ1-1, with D unresolved. Trimming removed 1 base at V and 1 base at J, with 7 bases between. Per germline, CDR1 LGHNA and CDR2 YSLEER. The CDR3 loop spans 14 amino acids. This CDR3 reads CASSQVRQNTEAFF. The CDR3, as DNA: TGCGCCAGCAGCCAAGTACGTCAGAACACTGAAGCTTTCTTT.

This chain joins TRBV29-1 and TRBJ1-2; a weak D match, TRBD1 (5 bases). V lost 1 base and J lost 8, with 17 bases in between. The CDR3 is made up of 14 amino acids. The germline CDR1 and CDR2 sequences are SQVTM and ANQGSEA. The CDR3 DNA is TGCAGCGTTGAAGTAGTGAGGGGCGCGAGGGGCTACACCTTC. It yields the protein CSVEVVRGARGYTF.

The chain is built from TRBV5-8 and TRBJ1-2; D is possibly TRBD1 (6 bases). CDR1 and CDR2 (germline): SGHTS, YDEGEE. The CDR3 covers 12 residues. V shed 7 bases and J shed 8 bases, with 15 bases lying between them. As DNA, the CDR3 is TGTGCCAGCCGGGGCTCAGGGGAAGGCTACACCTTC. It translates to CASRGSGEGYTF.

CDR3 residues: CASSLDGTSVFEQYF. DNA of the CDR3: TGTGCCAGCAGCTTGGATGGGACTAGCGTATTCGAGCAGTACTTC. The chain links TRBV5-5 to TRBJ2-7; 10 bases line up with TRBD2. V was pared by 0 bases and J by 6 bases, with 6 bases of the junction left unmatched. Germline V gives CDR1 SGHKS, CDR2 YYEKEE (reference sequence). CDR3 size: 15 residues.